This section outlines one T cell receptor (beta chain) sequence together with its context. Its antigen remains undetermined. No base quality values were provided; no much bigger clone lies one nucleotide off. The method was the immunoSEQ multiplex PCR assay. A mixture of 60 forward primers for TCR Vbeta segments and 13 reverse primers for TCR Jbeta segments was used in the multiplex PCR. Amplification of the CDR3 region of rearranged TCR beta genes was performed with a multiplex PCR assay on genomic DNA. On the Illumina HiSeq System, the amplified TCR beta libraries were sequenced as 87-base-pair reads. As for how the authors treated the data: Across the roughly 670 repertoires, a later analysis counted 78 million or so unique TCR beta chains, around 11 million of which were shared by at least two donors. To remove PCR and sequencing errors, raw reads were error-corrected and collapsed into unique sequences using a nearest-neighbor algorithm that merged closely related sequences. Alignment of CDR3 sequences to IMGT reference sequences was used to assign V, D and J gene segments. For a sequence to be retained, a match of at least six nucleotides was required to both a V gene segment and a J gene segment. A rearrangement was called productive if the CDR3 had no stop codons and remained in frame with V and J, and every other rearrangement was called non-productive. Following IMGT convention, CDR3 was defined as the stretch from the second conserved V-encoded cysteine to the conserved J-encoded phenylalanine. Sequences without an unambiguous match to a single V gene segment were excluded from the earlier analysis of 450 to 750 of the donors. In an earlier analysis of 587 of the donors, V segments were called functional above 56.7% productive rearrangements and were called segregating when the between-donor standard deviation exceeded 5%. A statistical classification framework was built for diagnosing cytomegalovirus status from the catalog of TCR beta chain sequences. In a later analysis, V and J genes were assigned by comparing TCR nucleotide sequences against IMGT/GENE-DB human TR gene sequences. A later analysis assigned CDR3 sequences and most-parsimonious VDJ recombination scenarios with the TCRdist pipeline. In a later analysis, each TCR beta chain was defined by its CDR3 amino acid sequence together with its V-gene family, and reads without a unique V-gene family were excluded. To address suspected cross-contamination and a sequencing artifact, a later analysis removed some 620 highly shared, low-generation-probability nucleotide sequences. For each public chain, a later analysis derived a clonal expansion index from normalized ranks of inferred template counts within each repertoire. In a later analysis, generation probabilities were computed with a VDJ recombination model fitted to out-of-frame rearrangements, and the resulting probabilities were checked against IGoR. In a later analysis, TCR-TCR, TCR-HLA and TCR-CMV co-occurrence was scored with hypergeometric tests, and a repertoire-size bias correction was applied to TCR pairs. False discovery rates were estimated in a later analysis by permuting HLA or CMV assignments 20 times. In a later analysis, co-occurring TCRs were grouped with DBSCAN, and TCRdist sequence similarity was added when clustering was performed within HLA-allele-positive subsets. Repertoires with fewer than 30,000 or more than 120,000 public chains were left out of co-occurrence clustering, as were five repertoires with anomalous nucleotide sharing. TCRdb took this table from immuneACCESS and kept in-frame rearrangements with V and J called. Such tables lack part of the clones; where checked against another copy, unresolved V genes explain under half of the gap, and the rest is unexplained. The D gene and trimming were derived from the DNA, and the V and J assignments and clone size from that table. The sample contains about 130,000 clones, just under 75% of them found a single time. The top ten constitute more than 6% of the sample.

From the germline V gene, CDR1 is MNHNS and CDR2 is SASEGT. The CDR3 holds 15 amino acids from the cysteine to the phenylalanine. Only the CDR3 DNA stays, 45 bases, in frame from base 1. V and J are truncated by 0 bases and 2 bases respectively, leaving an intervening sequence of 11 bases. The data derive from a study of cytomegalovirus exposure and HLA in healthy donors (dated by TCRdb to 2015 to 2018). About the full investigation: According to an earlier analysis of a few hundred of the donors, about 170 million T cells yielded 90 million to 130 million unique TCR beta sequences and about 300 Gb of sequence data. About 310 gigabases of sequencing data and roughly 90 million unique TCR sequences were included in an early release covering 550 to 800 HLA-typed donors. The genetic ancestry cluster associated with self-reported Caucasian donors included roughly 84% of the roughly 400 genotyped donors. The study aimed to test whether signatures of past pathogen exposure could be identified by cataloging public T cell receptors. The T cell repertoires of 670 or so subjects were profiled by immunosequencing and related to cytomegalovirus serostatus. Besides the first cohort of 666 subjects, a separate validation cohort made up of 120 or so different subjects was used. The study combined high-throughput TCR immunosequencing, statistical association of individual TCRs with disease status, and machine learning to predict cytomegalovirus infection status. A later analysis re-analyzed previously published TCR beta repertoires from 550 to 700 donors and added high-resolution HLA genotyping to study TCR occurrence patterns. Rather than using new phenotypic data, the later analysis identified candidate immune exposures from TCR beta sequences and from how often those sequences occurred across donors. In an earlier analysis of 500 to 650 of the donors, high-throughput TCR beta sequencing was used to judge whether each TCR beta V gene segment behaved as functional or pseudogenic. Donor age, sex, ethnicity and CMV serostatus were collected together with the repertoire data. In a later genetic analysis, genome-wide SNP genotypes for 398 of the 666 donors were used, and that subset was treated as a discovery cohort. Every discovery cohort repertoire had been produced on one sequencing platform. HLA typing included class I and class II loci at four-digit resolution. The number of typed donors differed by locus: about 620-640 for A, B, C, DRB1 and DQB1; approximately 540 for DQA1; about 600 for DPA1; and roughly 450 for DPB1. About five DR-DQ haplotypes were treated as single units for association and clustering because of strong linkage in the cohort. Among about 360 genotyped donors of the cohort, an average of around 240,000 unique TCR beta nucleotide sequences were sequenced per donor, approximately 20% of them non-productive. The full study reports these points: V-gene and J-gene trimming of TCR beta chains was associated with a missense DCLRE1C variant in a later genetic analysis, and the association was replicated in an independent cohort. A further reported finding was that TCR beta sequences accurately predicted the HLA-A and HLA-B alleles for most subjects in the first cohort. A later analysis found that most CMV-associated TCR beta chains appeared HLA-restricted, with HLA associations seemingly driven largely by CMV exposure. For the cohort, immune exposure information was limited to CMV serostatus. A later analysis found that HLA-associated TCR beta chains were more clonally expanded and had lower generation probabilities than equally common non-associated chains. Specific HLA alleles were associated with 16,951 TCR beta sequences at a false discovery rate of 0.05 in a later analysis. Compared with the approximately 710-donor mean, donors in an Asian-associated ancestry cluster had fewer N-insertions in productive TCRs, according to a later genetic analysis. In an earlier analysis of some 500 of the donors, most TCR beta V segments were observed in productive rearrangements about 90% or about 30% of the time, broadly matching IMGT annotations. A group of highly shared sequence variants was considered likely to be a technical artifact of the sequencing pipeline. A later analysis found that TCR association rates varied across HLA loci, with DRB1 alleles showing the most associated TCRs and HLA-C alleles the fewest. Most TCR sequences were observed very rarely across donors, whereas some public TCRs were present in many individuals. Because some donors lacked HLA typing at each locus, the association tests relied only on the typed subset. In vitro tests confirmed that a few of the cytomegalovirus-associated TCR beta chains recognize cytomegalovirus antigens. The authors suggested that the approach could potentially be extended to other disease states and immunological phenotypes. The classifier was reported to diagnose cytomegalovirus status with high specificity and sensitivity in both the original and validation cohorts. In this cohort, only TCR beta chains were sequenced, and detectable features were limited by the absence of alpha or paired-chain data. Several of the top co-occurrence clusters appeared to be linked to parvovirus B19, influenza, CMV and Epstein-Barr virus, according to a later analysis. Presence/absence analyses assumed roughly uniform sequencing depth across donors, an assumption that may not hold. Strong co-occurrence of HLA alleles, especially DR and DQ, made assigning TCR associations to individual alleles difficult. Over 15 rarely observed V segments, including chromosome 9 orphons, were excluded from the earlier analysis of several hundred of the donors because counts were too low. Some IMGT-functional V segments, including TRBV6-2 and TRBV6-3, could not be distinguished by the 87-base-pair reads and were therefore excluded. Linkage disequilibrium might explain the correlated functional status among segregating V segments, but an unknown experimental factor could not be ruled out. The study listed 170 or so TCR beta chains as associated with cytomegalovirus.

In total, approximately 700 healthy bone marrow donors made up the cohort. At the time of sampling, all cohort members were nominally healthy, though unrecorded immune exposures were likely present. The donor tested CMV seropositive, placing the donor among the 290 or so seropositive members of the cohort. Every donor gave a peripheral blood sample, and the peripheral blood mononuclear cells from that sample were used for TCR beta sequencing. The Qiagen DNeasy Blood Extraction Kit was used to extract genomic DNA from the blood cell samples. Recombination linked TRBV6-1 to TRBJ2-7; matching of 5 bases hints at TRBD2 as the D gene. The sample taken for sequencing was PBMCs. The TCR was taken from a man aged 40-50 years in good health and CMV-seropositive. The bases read TGTGCCAGCAGTGAAGCCTTTAACGGGGCCTACGAGCAGTACTTC. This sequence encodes CASSEAFNGAYEQYF.